Below are 14 T cell receptor beta chains sequenced from a single sample in a study of OX40 agonist ivuxolimab in advanced cancers. Method: immunoSEQ multiplex PCR; TCRdb's copy keeps in-frame clones and lacks some. The sample gives over 65,000 clones, 80% to 90% of which show up once; roughly 1.9% is in the top ten. The sample in question was CD4+ or CD8+ T cells sorted from blood, obtained in a trial of the OX40 agonist ivuxolimab. The receptors come from an adult with an advanced solid tumor such as melanoma, head and neck, liver or kidney cancer.

This rearrangement joins TRBV30 to TRBJ2-7; D could derive from TRBD1 or TRBD2 (6 bases each). The CDR3 extends over 14 amino acids. The V end lost 3 bases, the J end lost 0 bases, and 12 bases lay between the germline ends. Germline V lookup: CDR1 GTSNPN, CDR2 SVGIG (reference sequence). As DNA, the CDR3 is TGTGCCTGGAGCAAAGGGGGGAGCTCCTACGAGCAGTACTTC. Its protein product is CAWSKGGSSYEQYF.

The rearrangement joins TRBV30 to TRBJ2-5; unclear D gene. Trimming pared 2 bases from V and 2 bases from J, leaving 9 bases between. Germline CDR1 and CDR2: GTSNPN and SVGIG (reference sequence). This CDR3 spans 13 amino acids. The CDR3 spells CAWSQEPQETQYF. DNA for the CDR3: TGTGCCTGGAGTCAAGAACCACAAGAGACCCAGTACTTC. The variable domain in full, completed from reference TRBV30 and TRBJ2-5, reads SQTIHQWPATLVQPVGSPLSLECTVEGTSNPNLYWYRQAAGRGLQLLFYSVGIGQISSEVPQNLSASRPQDRQFILSSKKLLLSDSGFYLCAWSQEPQETQYFGPGTRLLVL.

This chain connects TRBV5-1 to TRBJ1-1, with D unresolved. The V end lost 0 bases, the J end lost 1 base, and 7 bases lay between the germline ends. Per the germline V gene, CDR1 is SGHRS and CDR2 is YFSETQ. This CDR3 region has 14 residues. The CDR3 DNA follows: TGCGCCAGCAGCTTGGCCGGGAGGAACACTGAAGCTTTCTTT. Protein sequence: CASSLAGRNTEAFF.

This chain joins TRBV5-1 and TRBJ2-7; 10 bases align to TRBD1. V shed 0 bases, J shed 2 bases, and the junction held 2 bases outside the gene matches. The CDR3 runs to 15 residues. Germline V lookup: CDR1 SGHRS, CDR2 YFSETQ. As DNA, the CDR3 is TGCGCCAGCAGCTTGGGGGACAGGGGCCCCTACGAGCAGTACTTC. This gives the protein CASSLGDRGPYEQYF.

V and J are TRBV7-2 and TRBJ1-1, with D perhaps TRBD1 (5 bases). The V and J ends lost 0 bases and 3 bases respectively, with 11 bases between them. This CDR3 comprises 15 residues. CDR1 is SGHTA and CDR2 is FQGNSA in the germline V gene. The CDR3 loop reads CASSLAGRWDTEAFF. The CDR3 DNA reads as TGTGCCAGCAGCTTAGCGGGGCGGTGGGACACTGAAGCTTTCTTT.

The V call is TRBV2, the J call TRBJ2-4; D remains unclear. Germline V gene sequence: CDR1 SNHLY, CDR2 FYNNEI. This CDR3 spans 14 amino acids. Trimming pared 7 bases from V and 2 bases from J, leaving 12 bases between. The chain's CDR3 is CASTPRTSKNIQYF. CDR3 coding DNA: TGTGCCAGCACCCCGCGGACCTCCAAAAACATTCAGTACTTC.

The gene calls are TRBV7-9 and TRBJ1-2, with TRBD1 as a possible D gene (5 bases). From germline, CDR1 is SEHNR and CDR2 FQNEAQ (reference sequence). The CDR3 spans 13 residues. V was cut by 3 bases and J by 2 bases, with 7 bases left in between. The CDR3 protein is CASSFRDNYGYTF. The CDR3, as DNA: TGTGCCAGCAGCTTCCGGGACAACTATGGCTACACCTTC.

This chain uses TRBV19 with TRBJ1-1; TRBD1 might be the D (6 bases). The germline V gene has CDR1 LNHDA and CDR2 SQIVND (reference sequence). Trimming shortened V by 6 bases and J by 0 bases, and 11 bases separated the two germline ends. This CDR3 is built from 14 residues. The CDR3, as DNA: TGTGCCAGTAGCCTTACAGGGTTGAACACTGAAGCTTTCTTT. This encodes CASSLTGLNTEAFF.

The chain couples TRBV5-1 to TRBJ2-1; 8 bases line up with TRBD1. V shed 3 bases, J shed 1 base, and the junction held 3 bases outside the gene matches. This CDR3 contains 15 residues. Germline CDR1 and CDR2: SGHRS and YFSETQ. The CDR3 spells CASSSGQGSYNEQFF. The CDR3 DNA is TGCGCCAGCAGCTCCGGACAGGGATCCTACAATGAGCAGTTCTTC.

This clone was recorded a few times. The rearrangement uses TRBV2 and TRBJ2-6; D uncertain. Germline V gene data show CDR1 as SNHLY and CDR2 as FYNNEI. V lost 11 bases and J 4 bases, leaving 15 bases between the germline ends. The CDR3 loop spans 14 amino acids. CDR3 bases: TGTGCCTCCCGTAGTTTGAACGGGGCCAACGTCCTGACTTTC. Translation: CASRSLNGANVLTF.

The chain is built from TRBV5-1 and TRBJ2-5, with TRBD2 identical over 16 bases. V lost 3 bases to trimming and J lost 5 bases; unmatched junction nucleotides: 4. The germline V gene has CDR1 SGHRS and CDR2 YFSETQ. The CDR3 is 16 amino acids. As DNA, the CDR3 is TGCGCCAGCAGCTACGGGACTAGCGGGGGGGCTGAGACCCAGTACTTC. Translated, it gives CASSYGTSGGAETQYF.

The chain has TRBV7-9 and TRBJ2-3, with 8 bases that match TRBD2. Trimming took 2 bases from V and 4 from J; bases not matched to a gene: 2. From germline, CDR1 is SEHNR and CDR2 FQNEAQ (reference sequence). The CDR3 contains 14 residues. CDR3 region: CASSLYSGADTQYF. Written as DNA, the CDR3 is TGTGCCAGCAGCTTATATAGCGGGGCAGATACGCAGTATTTT.

The chain combines TRBV7-9 with TRBJ2-1; maybe TRBD1 (6 bases). The V gene's germline CDR1 is SEHNR and CDR2 FQNEAQ (reference sequence). V lost 8 bases and J 6 bases, leaving 17 bases between the germline ends. The CDR3 consists of 14 residues. DNA for the CDR3: TGTGCCAGCCCTGGGGGCAGGAGGCGCAATGAGCAGTTCTTC. Translated, it gives CASPGGRRRNEQFF.

This clone was seen a single time. V gene TRBV2 combines with J gene TRBJ2-3; TRBD2 is a possible D gene (6 bases). This CDR3 has 15 amino acids. Germline assignment: CDR1 SNHLY and CDR2 FYNNEI. Trimming took 4 bases from V and 4 from J, leaving 15 bases between them. This CDR3 reads CASSGTLARSDTQYF. CDR3 nucleotide sequence: TGTGCCAGCAGTGGGACTCTAGCGCGTTCAGATACGCAGTATTTT.